These 16 T cell receptor beta chains were all obtained from the same sample, sequenced in a study of OX40 agonist ivuxolimab in advanced cancers. The assay was immunoSEQ multiplex PCR, and TCRdb's table has in-frame clones only and misses some. The table has more than 9,000 clones, over 65% seen once. Sample: CD4+ or CD8+ T cells sorted from blood, taken in a trial of the OX40 agonist ivuxolimab. These receptors were obtained from an adult with an advanced solid tumor such as melanoma, head and neck, liver or kidney cancer.

V is TRBV15 and J is TRBJ1-3; D is ambiguous. In germline, CDR1 is LNHNV, CDR2 YYDKDF (reference sequence). V lost 5 bases and J 0 bases, leaving 11 bases between the germline ends. The CDR3 loop spans 15 amino acids. The CDR3 loop is CATSDGRSSGNTIYF. CDR3 bases: TGTGCCACCAGCGATGGACGGAGCTCTGGAAACACCATATATTTT. The variable domain in full, with the rest retrieved from reference TRBV15 and TRBJ1-3, is DAMVIQNPRYQVTQFGKPVTLSCSQTLNHNVMYWYQQKSSQAPKLLFHYYDKDFNNEADTPDNFQSRRPNTSFCFLDIRSPGLGDTAMYLCATSDGRSSGNTIYFGEGSWLTVV.

The chain has TRBV5-4 and TRBJ1-1, with 8 bases aligning to TRBD1. Per germline, CDR1 SGHNT and CDR2 YYREEE (reference sequence). The ends lost 5 bases at V and 4 bases at J; junction bases unmatched: 4. This CDR3 is 13 amino acids long. CDR3 bases: TGTGCCAGCAGGACAGGGGAAGGCACTGAAGCTTTCTTT. It specifies CASRTGEGTEAFF.

J is TRBJ1-1 and V is TRBV4-3, with D perhaps matching TRBD1 (5 bases). Trimming pared 1 base from V and 5 bases from J, leaving 14 bases between. CDR3 length: 15 residues. Germline V CDR1 and CDR2: LGHNA, YSLEER. The CDR3 region has the DNA TGCGCCAGCAGCCAAGGTGGGGGGAGCGGGACTGAAGCTTTCTTT. Protein sequence: CASSQGGGSGTEAFF.

This clone was seen more than once but under ten times. The DNA for the CDR3 is TGTGCCTGGAGCGGGCCTGCCTACGAGCAGTACTTC. It is translated as CAWSGPAYEQYF. The chain couples TRBV30 to TRBJ2-7; D is unresolved. The V end lost 3 bases, the J end lost 2 bases, and 8 bases lay between the germline ends. CDR1 GTSNPN and CDR2 SVGIG come from the germline V gene (reference sequence). CDR3 length equals 12 residues.

This chain uses TRBV10-1 with TRBJ2-7; 7 nucleotides line up with TRBD2. Trimming removed 6 bases from V and 2 bases from J; junction bases left unmatched: 13. Germline lookup yields CDR1 WNHNN and CDR2 SYGVQD (reference sequence). The CDR3 totals 16 residues. In DNA, the CDR3 is TGCGCCAGCAGCGACCCCATAGGGCGGGAGACCTACGAGCAGTACTTC. It encodes CASSDPIGRETYEQYF.

This rearrangement joins TRBV27 to TRBJ2-3; D remains ambiguous. Trimming cost V 5 bases and J 4 bases, with 7 bases left between them. The CDR3 totals 12 residues. Germline V gene lookup returns CDR1 MNHEY and CDR2 SMNVEV (reference sequence). The CDR3 protein is CASSQNADTQYF. The CDR3 DNA is TGTGCCAGCAGTCAGAACGCAGATACGCAGTATTTT.

The J gene is TRBJ2-1, the V gene TRBV25-1, with 7 bases matching TRBD2. With V trimmed by 4 bases and J by 5 bases, 5 bases remained unmatched. CDR1 MGHDK and CDR2 SYGVNS come from the germline V gene. The CDR3 spans 14 residues. In DNA form, the CDR3 reads TGTGCCAGCAGTGTTGCTAGCGGACACAATGAGCAGTTCTTC. Translation: CASSVASGHNEQFF.

The rearrangement links TRBV18 to TRBJ2-7; the match to TRBD1 covers 7 bases. CDR3 size: 15 residues. From germline, CDR1 is KGHSH and CDR2 LQKENI. After removal of 3 bases from V and 4 bases from J, the junction contained 9 bases not matched to a gene. CDR3 nucleotide sequence: TGTGCCAGCTCACCCAGGACACAGGGGATTTACGAGCAGTACTTC. It is translated as CASSPRTQGIYEQYF.

V usage is TRBV5-4 and J usage is TRBJ2-7; D unclear. Trimming cost V 3 bases and J 7 bases, with 8 bases left between them. In germline, CDR1 is SGHNT, CDR2 YYREEE (reference sequence). The CDR3 runs 11 residues. CDR3 DNA sequence: TGTGCCAGCAGCTCAGGACGAGAGCAGTACTTC. This codes for CASSSGREQYF.

Only a few counts were recorded for this clone. The V call is TRBV5-4, the J call TRBJ2-7, with 12 bases fitting TRBD2. The CDR3 runs to 16 residues. Germline assignment: CDR1 SGHNT and CDR2 YYREEE (reference sequence). V was clipped by 4 bases and J by 3 bases; unmatched bases: 8. Here the CDR3 reads CASSRLAGAKFYEQYF. Written as DNA, the CDR3 is TGTGCCAGCAGCCGACTAGCGGGAGCGAAATTCTACGAGCAGTACTTC.

Of note for this clone: With a much larger clone just one base away, this may be a read error. V is TRBV5-4 and J is TRBJ2-7; no clear D. The germline V gene encodes CDR1 SGHNT and CDR2 YYREEE (reference sequence). Trimming removed 4 bases at V and 2 bases at J, with 4 bases between. The CDR3 runs to 11 residues. For the CDR3, the DNA is TGTGCCAGCAGCCTAACCTACGAGCAGTACTTC. This codes for CASSLTYEQYF.

The rearrangement joins TRBV28 to TRBJ1-4, with D perhaps TRBD1 (6 bases). Trimming removed 2 bases at V and 8 bases at J, with 15 bases between. This CDR3 region has 15 residues. Germline loops: CDR1 MDHEN, CDR2 SYDVKM. The CDR3: CASSLATGIGEKLFF. The CDR3 coding sequence is TGTGCCAGCAGTTTAGCCACAGGGATCGGGGAAAAACTGTTTTTT.

The chain joins TRBV21-1 to TRBJ1-2; the D call in the table, TRBD1, was not verified against the DNA. TRBV21-1 is flagged as a pseudogene. The CDR3 extends over 17 amino acids. The CDR3 DNA reads as TGTGCCAGCAGCCCCCCATCGGACAGGGCCCATAACTATGGCTACACCTTC. Residues: CASSPPSDRAHNYGYTF.

The V and J genes are TRBV18 and TRBJ1-2; D gene uncertain. The CDR3 loop spans 14 amino acids. CDR1 is KGHSH, CDR2 LQKENI, per germline. Trimming stripped 0 bases from V and 6 bases from J, with 11 bases between. The CDR3 DNA reads TGTGCCAGCTCACCACCGAACGGATTCGATGGCTACACCTTC. It specifies CASSPPNGFDGYTF.

The chain carries TRBV7-2 and TRBJ1-2; D gene ambiguous. This CDR3 spans 12 amino acids. V was cut by 6 bases and J by 3 bases, with 8 bases left in between. Per germline, CDR1 SGHTA and CDR2 FQGNSA. This chain's CDR3 is CASRPEDYGYTF. The CDR3 DNA reads as TGTGCCAGCAGGCCAGAGGACTATGGCTACACCTTC.

This clone has a handful of counts. This rearrangement joins TRBV27 to TRBJ2-3, with 7 bases aligning to TRBD2. Looked up from germline, CDR1 is MNHEY and CDR2 is SMNVEV (reference sequence). With 1 base clipped from V and 1 base from J, the junction kept 2 bases outside the gene matches. This CDR3 comprises 15 residues. The CDR3 is CASSLFAGGTDTQYF. CDR3 DNA: TGTGCCAGCAGTTTATTTGCGGGAGGCACAGATACGCAGTATTTT.